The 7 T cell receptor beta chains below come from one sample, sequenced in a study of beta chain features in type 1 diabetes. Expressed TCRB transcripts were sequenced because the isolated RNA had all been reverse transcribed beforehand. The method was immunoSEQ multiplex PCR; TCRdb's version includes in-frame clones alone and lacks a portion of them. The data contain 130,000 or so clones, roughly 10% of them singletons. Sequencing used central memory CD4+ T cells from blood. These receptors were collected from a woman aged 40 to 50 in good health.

The CDR3 DNA reads TGTGCCAGCAGCCAAGCGCAGGGGACCAGCTCCTACGAGCAGTACTTC. This sequence encodes CASSQAQGTSSYEQYF. The rearrangement links TRBV7-9 to TRBJ2-7; D is possibly TRBD1 (6 bases). The CDR3 runs 16 residues. V gave up 5 bases and J gave up 0 bases, with 17 bases separating them. Germline V lookup: CDR1 SEHNR, CDR2 FQNEAQ (reference sequence). Complete variable domain (other parts from reference TRBV7-9 and TRBJ2-7): DTGVSQNPRHKITKRGQNVTFRCDPISEHNRLYWYRQTLGQGPEFLTYFQNEAQLEKSRLLSDRFSAERPKGSFSTLEIQRTEQGDSAMYLCASSQAQGTSSYEQYFGPGTRLTVT.

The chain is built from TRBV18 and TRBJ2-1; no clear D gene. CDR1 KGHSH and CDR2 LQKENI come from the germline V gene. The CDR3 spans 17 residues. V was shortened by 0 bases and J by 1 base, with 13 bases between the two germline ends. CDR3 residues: CASSPPWAATSYNEQFF. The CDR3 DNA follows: TGTGCCAGCTCACCACCTTGGGCAGCCACGTCCTACAATGAGCAGTTCTTC.

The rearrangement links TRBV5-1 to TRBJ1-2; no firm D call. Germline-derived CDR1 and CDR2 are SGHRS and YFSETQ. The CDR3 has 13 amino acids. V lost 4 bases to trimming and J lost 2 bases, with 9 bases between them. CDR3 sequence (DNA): TGCGCCAGCAGCGGTCCAGGAAACTATGGCTACACCTTC. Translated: CASSGPGNYGYTF.

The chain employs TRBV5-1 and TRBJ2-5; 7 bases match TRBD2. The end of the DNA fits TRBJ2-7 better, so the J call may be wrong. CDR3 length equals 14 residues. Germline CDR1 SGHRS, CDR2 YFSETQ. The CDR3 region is CASSTGLNSYEQYF. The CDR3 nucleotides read TGCGCCAGCAGCACGGGACTAAACTCCTACGAGCAGTACTTC.

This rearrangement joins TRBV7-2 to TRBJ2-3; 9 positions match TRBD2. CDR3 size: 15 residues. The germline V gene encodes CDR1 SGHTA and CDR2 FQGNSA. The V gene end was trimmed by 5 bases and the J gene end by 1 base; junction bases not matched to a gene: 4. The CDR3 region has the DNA TGTGCCAGCAGCCTTCAGCGGGGGGGCACAGATACGCAGTATTTT. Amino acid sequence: CASSLQRGGTDTQYF. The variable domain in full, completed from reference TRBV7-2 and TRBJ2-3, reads GAGVSQSPSNKVTEKGKDVELRCDPISGHTALYWYRQSLGQGLEFLIYFQGNSAPDKSGLPSDRFSAERTGGSVSTLTIQRTQQEDSAVYLCASSLQRGGTDTQYFGPGTRLTVL.

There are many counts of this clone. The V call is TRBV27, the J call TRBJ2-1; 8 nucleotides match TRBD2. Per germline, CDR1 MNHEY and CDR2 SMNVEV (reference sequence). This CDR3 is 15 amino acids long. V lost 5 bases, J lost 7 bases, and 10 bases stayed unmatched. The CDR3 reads CASSAPVAGLNEQFF. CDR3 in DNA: TGTGCCAGCAGTGCCCCGGTAGCGGGGTTAAATGAGCAGTTCTTC.

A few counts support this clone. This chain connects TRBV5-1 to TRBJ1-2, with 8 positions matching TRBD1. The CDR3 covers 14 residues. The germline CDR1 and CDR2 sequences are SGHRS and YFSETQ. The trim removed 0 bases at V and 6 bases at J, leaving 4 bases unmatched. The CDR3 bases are TGCGCCAGCAGCTTGGCGATGGGACAGGATGGCTACACCTTC. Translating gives CASSLAMGQDGYTF.